One and the same sample provided the 7 T cell receptor beta chains below, sequenced in a study of beta chain features in type 1 diabetes. Every isolated RNA sample was fully reverse transcribed, so sequencing captured expressed TCRB transcripts. Sequencing used immunoSEQ multiplex PCR; TCRdb keeps in-frame clones, though not all of them. The sample includes hundreds of thousands of clones, approximately 31% of them seen just once. What was sequenced was naive CD4+ T cells from blood. The receptor source for this set is a man between 18 and 35 years old in good health.

The genes are TRBV9 and TRBJ2-1, with 10 bases matching TRBD2. This CDR3 comprises 15 residues. J lost 3 bases, V lost 5 bases, and 5 bases had no gene match. Germline loops: CDR1 SGDLS, CDR2 YYNGEE. In DNA form, the CDR3 reads TGTGCCAGCAGGCCTCTAGCGGGAGTCTACAATGAGCAGTTCTTC. This codes for CASRPLAGVYNEQFF.

This clone has just a few counts. This rearrangement joins TRBV21-1 to TRBJ2-3; the D call TRBD2 from the table was never checked on the DNA. TRBV21-1 is classified as a pseudogene. The CDR3 is made up of 15 amino acids. The CDR3 DNA is TGTGCCAGCAGCAAGGGACTAGCGCGCACAGATACGCAGTATTTT. Protein: CASSKGLARTDTQYF.

This rearrangement joins TRBV29-1 to TRBJ2-5, with 13 bases fitting TRBD2. The CDR3 has 12 amino acids. The V segment lost 6 bases and the J segment 11 bases; nucleotides outside the gene matches: 6. Germline CDR1 SQVTM, CDR2 ANQGSEA. The CDR3 region is CSVRGLAGEQYF. CDR3 nucleotide sequence: TGCAGCGTCCGCGGACTAGCGGGGGAGCAGTACTTC. Full variable domain (rest looked up from reference TRBV29-1 and TRBJ2-5): SAVISQKPSRDICQRGTSLTIQCQVDSQVTMMFWYRQQPGQSLTLIATANQGSEATYESGFVIDKFPISRPNLTFSTLTVSNMSPEDSSIYLCSVRGLAGEQYFGPGTRLLVL.

This sequence joins TRBV7-8 and TRBJ2-2; 12 bases match TRBD2. This CDR3 is built from 15 residues. The V gene end was trimmed by 4 bases and the J gene end by 6 bases; junction bases not matched to a gene: 3. Germline CDR1 and CDR2: SGHVS and FQNEAQ. CDR3 coding DNA: TGTGCCAGCAGCTCGACTAGCGGGAGTGCCGGGGAGCTGTTTTTT. It yields the protein CASSSTSGSAGELFF.

This clone was picked up a small number of times. The V and J genes are TRBV14 and TRBJ2-3; 7 nucleotides line up with TRBD1. The CDR3 sequence is 15 residues long. Germline V gene lookup returns CDR1 SGHDN and CDR2 FVKESK. J was trimmed by 0 bases and V by 5 bases; bases with no gene match: 5. This chain's CDR3 is CASSDRDRSTDTQYF. The DNA for the CDR3 is TGTGCCAGCAGCGATCGGGACAGAAGCACAGATACGCAGTATTTT. The whole variable domain, filled in from reference TRBV14 and TRBJ2-3, reads EAGVTQFPSHSVIEKGQTVTLRCDPISGHDNLYWYRRVMGKEIKFLLHFVKESKQDESGMPNNRFLAERTGGTYSTLKVQPAELEDSGVYFCASSDRDRSTDTQYFGPGTRLTVL.

The CDR3 protein is CASSPASSPVDTQYF. In DNA, the CDR3 is TGTGCCAGCTCACCGGCGAGTTCCCCCGTCGATACGCAGTATTTT. V usage is TRBV18 and J usage is TRBJ2-3; no firm D call. This CDR3 region has 15 residues. V lost 3 bases, J lost 6 bases, and 16 bases lay in between. In germline, CDR1 is KGHSH, CDR2 LQKENI.

This chain connects TRBV15 to TRBJ2-5, with D possibly being TRBD2 (5 bases). Looked up from germline, CDR1 is LNHNV and CDR2 is YYDKDF (reference sequence). Trimming stripped 3 bases from V and 1 base from J, with 12 bases between. This CDR3 is 15 amino acids long. This CDR3 reads CATSSLLALQETQYF. The DNA of the CDR3 is TGTGCCACCAGCAGCCTCCTAGCCCTCCAAGAGACCCAGTACTTC.